A selection of T cell receptor beta chains follows, all from one sample in a study of T cells after yellow fever vaccination. TCRdb re-analysed the 5' RACE reads in MiXCR, keeping a single row per CDR3 protein. The sample has 400,000 or so distinct CDR3 sequences; roughly a sixth are singletons. The sequenced sample was PBMCs, obtained before the yellow fever booster vaccination. These receptors all stem from a man between 18 and 29 years old who received the YFV17D yellow fever vaccine. CDR3s include the opening cysteine and the closing phenylalanine or tryptophan. The D gene is left open where the match is weak. Where a row states a size, it is once, few, many or the class of an expanded clone; other rows omit it.

CDR3 DNA	CDR3 protein	D gene	clone size	V gene	J gene
TGTGCCAGCAGCGCTTATGGCCAAACCTACAATGAGCAGTTCTTC	CASSAYGQTYNEQFF	-	-	TRBV7-6	TRBJ2-1
TGTGCCAGCAGCTTGGGGCTCGGGGCAGGGGCCAACGTCCTGACTTTC	CASSLGLGAGANVLTF	-	few	TRBV9	TRBJ2-6
TGTGCCAGCAGCGCCTCGGGCAAGAACACTGAAGCTTTCTTT	CASSASGKNTEAFF	-	few	TRBV7-9	TRBJ1-1
TGTGCCACCTCTGAGGGCGTGAAGACCCAGTACTTC	CATSEGVKTQYF	-	few	TRBV7-9	TRBJ2-5
TGTGCCAGCAGTTTCCCCTTGTCTAGCGGGTACACAGATACGCAGTATTTT	CASSFPLSSGYTDTQYF	TRBD2	-	TRBV12-3/TRBV12-4	TRBJ2-3
TGTGCCGTCAAATTAATGGGCAACACTGAAGCTTTCTTT	CAVKLMGNTEAFF	-	few	TRBV24-1	TRBJ1-1
TGTGCCAGCAGCAAAAACGGCAGGGGGGACGAGACCCAGTACTTC	CASSKNGRGDETQYF	-	-	TRBV21-1	TRBJ2-5
TGTGCCAGCAGTCCAGAGGGACAGGCGAACACCGGGGAGCTGTTTTTT	CASSPEGQANTGELFF	TRBD1	-	TRBV7-2	TRBJ2-2
TGCGCCAGCAGCTTCTGGCTAGCGGGGGGCGACTCCTACAATGAGCAGTTCTTC	CASSFWLAGGDSYNEQFF	TRBD2	-	TRBV5-1	TRBJ2-1
TGTGCCAGCAGTGACGGGACCCCGATGGGCAATGAGCAGTTCTTC	CASSDGTPMGNEQFF	-	many	TRBV6-5	TRBJ2-1
TGTGGCGCGGAAAAGGGGGACTATGGCTACACCTTC	CGAEKGDYGYTF	-	-	TRBV7-9	TRBJ1-2
TGCAGTGCTAGAGGGGACCTAGCATTCAATGAGCAGTTCTTC	CSARGDLAFNEQFF	-	many	TRBV20-1	TRBJ2-1
TGTGCCAGCAGCAATCTCCTCGGGACTAGCGTATACAATGAGCAGTTCTTC	CASSNLLGTSVYNEQFF	TRBD2	-	TRBV7-6	TRBJ2-1
TGCGCCAGCAGCGGGGGGAGAGGATTCCAAGAGACCCAGTACTTC	CASSGGRGFQETQYF	-	-	TRBV5-1	TRBJ2-5
TGTGCCAGCAGGACGGGACAGGGGAAAAACATTCAGTACTTC	CASRTGQGKNIQYF	TRBD1	few	TRBV12-3/TRBV12-4	TRBJ2-4
TGTGCCAGCAGCTTAGGTTACAGGGAGACCCAGTACTTC	CASSLGYRETQYF	-	-	TRBV7-2	TRBJ2-5
TGCGCCAGCAGCTTGTGGGCGGGGGATGGGAATGAGCAGTTCTTC	CASSLWAGDGNEQFF	TRBD2	-	TRBV5-1	TRBJ2-1
TGCAGTGCTGGTGAGACAGGGAACTATGGCTACACCTTC	CSAGETGNYGYTF	TRBD1	-	TRBV20-1	TRBJ1-2
TGTGCCAGCAGCTTAATGGGAAGCACAGATACGCAGTATTTT	CASSLMGSTDTQYF	-	few	TRBV7-2	TRBJ2-3
TGTGCCAGCAGCTTGGGACAGGGGGCGCGGGAAGCTTTCTTT	CASSLGQGAREAFF	TRBD1	-	TRBV7-9	TRBJ1-1
TGTGCCAGCTCACCAGGACTAGCGGGAGTTAACAATGAGCAGTTCTTC	CASSPGLAGVNNEQFF	TRBD2	many	TRBV18	TRBJ2-1
TGTGCCAGCAGCGGGCCCACACGGGAGACCCAGTACTTC	CASSGPTRETQYF	-	-	TRBV7-6	TRBJ2-5
TGTGCCAGCAGTTACTCGGGGGGTTCTGGGGCCAACGTCCTGACTTTC	CASSYSGGSGANVLTF	-	many	TRBV6-5	TRBJ2-6
TGCAGCGTTGTAGGGGCGAGGACTGGGTCCCAGCATTTT	CSVVGARTGSQHF	-	few	TRBV29-1	TRBJ1-5
TGTGCCAGCAGTTACGCGGGACGGTGGGGAGACGAGCAGTACTTC	CASSYAGRWGDEQYF	-	few	TRBV6-5	TRBJ2-7
TGTGCCAGCTCACGTAACACACTTCCGATCCACGAGCAGTACTTC	CASSRNTLPIHEQYF	-	-	TRBV18	TRBJ2-7
TGCAGTGCTAGAGATGGTGGGACCCAGTACTTC	CSARDGGTQYF	-	-	TRBV20-1	TRBJ2-5
TGTGCCAGCAGGCGGTCCCGAGGGGCAGATAATTCACCCCTCCACTTT	CASRRSRGADNSPLHF	-	-	TRBV6-1	TRBJ1-6
TGTGCCAGCAGTTACTCAGCGACAGGGGTAAGGGAGCAGTACTTC	CASSYSATGVREQYF	TRBD1	few	TRBV6-5	TRBJ2-7
TGTGCCAGTAGCGCAGCCCGGGCTTGGGAGCAGTACTTC	CASSAARAWEQYF	-	few	TRBV19	TRBJ2-7
TGTGCCACCAGTGATTTGGGGGGAGACACCGGGGAGCTGTTTTTT	CATSDLGGDTGELFF	-	few	TRBV24-1	TRBJ2-2